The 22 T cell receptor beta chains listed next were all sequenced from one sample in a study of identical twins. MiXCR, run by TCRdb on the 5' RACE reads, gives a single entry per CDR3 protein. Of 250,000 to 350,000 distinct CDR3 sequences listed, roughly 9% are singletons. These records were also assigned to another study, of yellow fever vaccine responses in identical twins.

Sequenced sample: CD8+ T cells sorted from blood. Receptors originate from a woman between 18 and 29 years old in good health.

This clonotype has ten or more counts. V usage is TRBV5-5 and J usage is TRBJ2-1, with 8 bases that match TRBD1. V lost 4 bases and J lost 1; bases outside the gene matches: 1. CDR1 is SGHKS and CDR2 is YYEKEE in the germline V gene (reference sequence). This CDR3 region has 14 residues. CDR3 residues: CASSDRGSYNEQFF. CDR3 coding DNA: TGTGCCAGCAGCGACAGGGGTTCCTACAATGAGCAGTTCTTC.

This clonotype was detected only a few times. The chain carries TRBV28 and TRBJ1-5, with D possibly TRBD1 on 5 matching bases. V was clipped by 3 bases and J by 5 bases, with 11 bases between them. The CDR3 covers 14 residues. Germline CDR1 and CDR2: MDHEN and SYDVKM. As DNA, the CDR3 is TGTGCCAGCAGTTTCGGCAGGGAATATCAGCCCCAGCATTTT. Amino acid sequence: CASSFGREYQPQHF.

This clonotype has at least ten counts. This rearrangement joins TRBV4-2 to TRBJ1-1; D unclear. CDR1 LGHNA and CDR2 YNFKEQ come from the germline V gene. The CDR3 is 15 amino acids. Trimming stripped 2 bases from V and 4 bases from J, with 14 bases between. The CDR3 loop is CASSQWRVAGTEAFF. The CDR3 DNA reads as TGTGCCAGCAGCCAATGGAGGGTGGCGGGCACTGAAGCTTTCTTT.

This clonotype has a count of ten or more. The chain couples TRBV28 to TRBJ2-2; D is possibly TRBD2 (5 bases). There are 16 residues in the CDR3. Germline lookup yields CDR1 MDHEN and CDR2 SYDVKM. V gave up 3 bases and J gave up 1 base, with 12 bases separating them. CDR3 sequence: CASSFYSGRNTGELFF. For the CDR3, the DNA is TGTGCCAGCAGTTTTTATTCGGGGAGGAACACCGGGGAGCTGTTTTTT. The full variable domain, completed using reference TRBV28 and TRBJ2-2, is DVKVTQSSRYLVKRTGEKVFLECVQDMDHENMFWYRQDPGLGLRLIYFSYDVKMKEKGDIPEGYSVSREKKERFSLILESASTNQTSMYLCASSFYSGRNTGELFFGEGSRLTVL.

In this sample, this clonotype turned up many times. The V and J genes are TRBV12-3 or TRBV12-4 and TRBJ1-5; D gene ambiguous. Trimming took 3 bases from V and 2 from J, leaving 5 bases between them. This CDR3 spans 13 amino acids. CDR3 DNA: TGTGCCAGCAGTTTCCCAGGCAATCAGCCCCAGCATTTT. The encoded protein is CASSFPGNQPQHF.

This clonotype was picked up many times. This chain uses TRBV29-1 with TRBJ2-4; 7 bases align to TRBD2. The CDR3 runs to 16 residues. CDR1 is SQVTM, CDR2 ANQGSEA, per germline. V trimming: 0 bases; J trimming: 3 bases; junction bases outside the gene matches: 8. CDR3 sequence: CSVEDRGGDHKNIQYF. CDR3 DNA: TGCAGCGTTGAAGATCGGGGAGGGGACCACAAAAACATTCAGTACTTC. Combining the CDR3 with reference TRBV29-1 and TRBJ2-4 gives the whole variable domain SAVISQKPSRDICQRGTSLTIQCQVDSQVTMMFWYRQQPGQSLTLIATANQGSEATYESGFVIDKFPISRPNLTFSTLTVSNMSPEDSSIYLCSVEDRGGDHKNIQYFGAGTRLSVL.

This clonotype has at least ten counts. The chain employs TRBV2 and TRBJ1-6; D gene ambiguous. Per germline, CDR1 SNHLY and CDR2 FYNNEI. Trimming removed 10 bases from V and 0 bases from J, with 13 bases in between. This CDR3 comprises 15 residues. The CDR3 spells CATGVGSSYNSPLHF. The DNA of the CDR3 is TGTGCCACCGGGGTAGGAAGCTCCTATAATTCACCCCTCCACTTT.

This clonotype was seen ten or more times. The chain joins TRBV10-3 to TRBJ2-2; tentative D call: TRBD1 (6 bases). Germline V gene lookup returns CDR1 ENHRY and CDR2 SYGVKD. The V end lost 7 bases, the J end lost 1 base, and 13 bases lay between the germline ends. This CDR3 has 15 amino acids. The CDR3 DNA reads TGTGCCATCAATCGTGAGGGACAGAACACCGGGGAGCTGTTTTTT. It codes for CAINREGQNTGELFF.

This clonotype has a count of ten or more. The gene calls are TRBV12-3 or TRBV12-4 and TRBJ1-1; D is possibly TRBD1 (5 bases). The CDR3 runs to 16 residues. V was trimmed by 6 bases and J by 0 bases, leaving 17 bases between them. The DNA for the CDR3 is TGTGCCAGCAGGTCCCGACTTGGGGCCGTGAACACTGAAGCTTTCTTT. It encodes CASRSRLGAVNTEAFF.

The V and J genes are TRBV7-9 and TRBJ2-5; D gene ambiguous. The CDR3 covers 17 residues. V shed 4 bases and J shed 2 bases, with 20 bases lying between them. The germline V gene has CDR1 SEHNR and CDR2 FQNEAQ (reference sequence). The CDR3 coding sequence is TGTGCCAGCAGCTCCTCAACCGGGCTACACCCGCAAGAGACCCAGTACTTC. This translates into CASSSSTGLHPQETQYF.

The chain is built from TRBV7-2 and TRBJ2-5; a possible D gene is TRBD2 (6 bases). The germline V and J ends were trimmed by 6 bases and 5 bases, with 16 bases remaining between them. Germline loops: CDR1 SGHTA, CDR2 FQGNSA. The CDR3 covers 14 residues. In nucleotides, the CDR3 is TGTGCCAGCAGGCAGGCTAGCGTTAAGGAGACCCAGTACTTC. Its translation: CASRQASVKETQYF. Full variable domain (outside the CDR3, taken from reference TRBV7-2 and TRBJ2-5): GAGVSQSPSNKVTEKGKDVELRCDPISGHTALYWYRQSLGQGLEFLIYFQGNSAPDKSGLPSDRFSAERTGGSVSTLTIQRTQQEDSAVYLCASRQASVKETQYFGPGTRLLVL.

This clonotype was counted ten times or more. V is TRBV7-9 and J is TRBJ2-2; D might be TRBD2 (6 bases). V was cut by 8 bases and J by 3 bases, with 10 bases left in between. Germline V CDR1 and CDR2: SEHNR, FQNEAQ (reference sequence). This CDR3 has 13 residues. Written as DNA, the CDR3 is TGTGCCAGCGCTAGCGACCACACCGGGGAGCTGTTTTTT. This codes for CASASDHTGELFF.

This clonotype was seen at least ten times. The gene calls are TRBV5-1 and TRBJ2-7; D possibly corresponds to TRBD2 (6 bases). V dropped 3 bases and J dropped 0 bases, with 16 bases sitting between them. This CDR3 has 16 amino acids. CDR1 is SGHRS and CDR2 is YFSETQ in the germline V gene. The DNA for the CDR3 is TGCGCCAGCAGCTCCTATAGCGGAGGAAGCTCCTACGAGCAGTACTTC. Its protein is CASSSYSGGSSYEQYF. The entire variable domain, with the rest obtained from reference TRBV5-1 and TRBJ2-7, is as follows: KAGVTQTPRYLIKTRGQQVTLSCSPISGHRSVSWYQQTPGQGLQFLFEYFSETQRNKGNFPGRFSGRQFSNSRSEMNVSTLELGDSALYLCASSSYSGGSSYEQYFGPGTRLTVT.

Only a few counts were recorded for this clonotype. The CDR3 sequence is CSASYFPDTYTGELFF. CDR3 bases: TGCAGTGCTAGCTACTTCCCGGACACCTACACCGGGGAGCTGTTTTTT. This sequence joins TRBV20-1 and TRBJ2-2; TRBD1 is a possible D gene (5 bases). Trimming shortened V by 3 bases and J by 3 bases, and 17 bases separated the two germline ends. Germline CDR1 DFQATT, CDR2 SNEGSKA (reference sequence). The CDR3 length is 16 residues.

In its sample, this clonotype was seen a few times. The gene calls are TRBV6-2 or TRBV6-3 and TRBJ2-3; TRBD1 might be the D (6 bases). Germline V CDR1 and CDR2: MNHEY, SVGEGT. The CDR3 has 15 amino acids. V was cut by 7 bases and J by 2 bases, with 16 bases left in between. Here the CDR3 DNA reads TGTGCCAGCACCGCTATGACAGGATTCACAGATACGCAGTATTTT. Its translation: CASTAMTGFTDTQYF.

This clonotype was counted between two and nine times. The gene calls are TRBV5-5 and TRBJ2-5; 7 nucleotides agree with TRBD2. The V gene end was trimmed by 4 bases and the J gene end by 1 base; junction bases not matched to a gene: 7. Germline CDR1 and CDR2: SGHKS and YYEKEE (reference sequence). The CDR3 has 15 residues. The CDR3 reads CASSPGGRPQETQYF. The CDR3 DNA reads TGTGCCAGCAGCCCGGGAGGCCGTCCCCAAGAGACCCAGTACTTC. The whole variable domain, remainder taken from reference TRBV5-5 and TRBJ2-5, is DAGVTQSPTHLIKTRGQQVTLRCSPISGHKSVSWYQQVLGQGPQFIFQYYEKEERGRGNFPDRFSARQFPNYSSELNVNALLLGDSALYLCASSPGGRPQETQYFGPGTRLLVL.

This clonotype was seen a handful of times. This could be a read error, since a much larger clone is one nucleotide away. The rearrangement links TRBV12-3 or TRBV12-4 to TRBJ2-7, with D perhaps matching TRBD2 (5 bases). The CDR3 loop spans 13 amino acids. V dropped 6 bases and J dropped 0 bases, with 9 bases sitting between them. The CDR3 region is CASSRRDSYEQYF. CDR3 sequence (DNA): TGTGCCAGCAGCCGCCGGGACTCCTACGAGCAGTACTTC.

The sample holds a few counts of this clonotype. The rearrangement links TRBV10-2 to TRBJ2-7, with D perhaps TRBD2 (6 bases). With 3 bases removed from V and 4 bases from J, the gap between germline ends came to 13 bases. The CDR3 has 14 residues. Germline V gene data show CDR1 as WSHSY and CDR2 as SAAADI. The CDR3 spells CASSETGVLYEQYF. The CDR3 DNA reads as TGCGCCAGCAGTGAAACGGGAGTACTATACGAGCAGTACTTC.

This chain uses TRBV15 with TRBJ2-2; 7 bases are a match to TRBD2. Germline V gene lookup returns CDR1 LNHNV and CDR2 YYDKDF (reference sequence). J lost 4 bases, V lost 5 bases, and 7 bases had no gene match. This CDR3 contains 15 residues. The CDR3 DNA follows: TGTGCCACCAGCCCAGGACTAGTTTCCACCGGGGAGCTGTTTTTT. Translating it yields CATSPGLVSTGELFF.

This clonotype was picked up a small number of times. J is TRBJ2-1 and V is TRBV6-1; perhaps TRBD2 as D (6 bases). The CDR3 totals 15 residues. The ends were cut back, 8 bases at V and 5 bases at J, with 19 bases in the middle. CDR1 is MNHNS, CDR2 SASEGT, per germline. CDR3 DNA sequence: TGTGCCAGCTCATCTTTTAGGACTAACAACAATGAGCAGTTCTTC. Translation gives CASSSFRTNNNEQFF.

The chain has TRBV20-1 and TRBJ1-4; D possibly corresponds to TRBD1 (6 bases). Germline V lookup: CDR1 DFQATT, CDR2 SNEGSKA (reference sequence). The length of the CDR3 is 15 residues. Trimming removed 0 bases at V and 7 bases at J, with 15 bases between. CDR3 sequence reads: CSARDRYRAGEKLFF. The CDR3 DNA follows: TGCAGTGCTAGAGATCGGTACAGGGCGGGTGAAAAACTGTTTTTT.

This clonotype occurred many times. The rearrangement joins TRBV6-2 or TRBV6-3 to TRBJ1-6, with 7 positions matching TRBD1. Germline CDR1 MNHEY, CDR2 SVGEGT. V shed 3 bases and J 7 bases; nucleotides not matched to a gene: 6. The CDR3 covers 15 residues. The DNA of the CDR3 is TGTGCCAGCAGTTATTTCGGGACAGAGAATTCACCCCTCCACTTT. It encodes CASSYFGTENSPLHF.